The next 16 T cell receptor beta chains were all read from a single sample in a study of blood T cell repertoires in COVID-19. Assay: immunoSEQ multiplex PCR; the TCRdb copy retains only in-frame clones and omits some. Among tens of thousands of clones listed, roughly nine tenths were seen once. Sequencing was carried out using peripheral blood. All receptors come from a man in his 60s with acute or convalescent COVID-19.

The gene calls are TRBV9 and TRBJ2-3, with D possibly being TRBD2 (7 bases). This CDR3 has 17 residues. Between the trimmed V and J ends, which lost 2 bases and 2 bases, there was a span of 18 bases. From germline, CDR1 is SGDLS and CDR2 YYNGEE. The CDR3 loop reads CASSVLPSGGPTDTQYF. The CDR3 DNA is TGTGCCAGCAGCGTCCTACCCTCGGGGGGCCCCACAGATACGCAGTATTTT.

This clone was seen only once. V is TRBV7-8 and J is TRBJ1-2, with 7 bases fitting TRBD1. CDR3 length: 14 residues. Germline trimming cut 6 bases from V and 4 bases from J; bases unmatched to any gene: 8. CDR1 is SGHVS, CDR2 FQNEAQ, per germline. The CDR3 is CASRSSTGPYGYTF. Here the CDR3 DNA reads TGTGCCAGCAGAAGCTCGACAGGGCCCTATGGCTACACCTTC.

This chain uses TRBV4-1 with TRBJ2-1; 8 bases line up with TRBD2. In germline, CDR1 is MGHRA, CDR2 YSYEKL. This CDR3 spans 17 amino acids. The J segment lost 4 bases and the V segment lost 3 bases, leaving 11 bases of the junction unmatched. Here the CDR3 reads CASSQAAVAGIYNEQFF. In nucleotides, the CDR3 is TGCGCCAGCAGCCAGGCCGCCGTAGCGGGGATTTACAATGAGCAGTTCTTC.

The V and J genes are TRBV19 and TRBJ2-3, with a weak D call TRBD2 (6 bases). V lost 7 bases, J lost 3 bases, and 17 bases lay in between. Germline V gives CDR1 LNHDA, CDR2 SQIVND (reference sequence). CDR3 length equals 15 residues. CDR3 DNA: TGTGCCAGTAAGGAACTAGCATGGAAGACAGATACGCAGTATTTT. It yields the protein CASKELAWKTDTQYF.

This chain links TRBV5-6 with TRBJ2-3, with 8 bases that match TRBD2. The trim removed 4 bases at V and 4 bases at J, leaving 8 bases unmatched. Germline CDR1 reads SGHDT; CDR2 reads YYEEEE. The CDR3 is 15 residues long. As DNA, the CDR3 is TGTGCCAGCAGCCTCCCTGTCGGGGGGGCAGATACGCAGTATTTT. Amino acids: CASSLPVGGADTQYF.

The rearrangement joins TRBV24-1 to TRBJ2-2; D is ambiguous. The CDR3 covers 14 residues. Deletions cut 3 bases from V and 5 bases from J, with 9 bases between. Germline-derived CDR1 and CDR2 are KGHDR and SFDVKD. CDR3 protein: CATSDRSWTGELFF. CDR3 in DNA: TGTGCCACCAGTGATCGTAGTTGGACCGGGGAGCTGTTTTTT.

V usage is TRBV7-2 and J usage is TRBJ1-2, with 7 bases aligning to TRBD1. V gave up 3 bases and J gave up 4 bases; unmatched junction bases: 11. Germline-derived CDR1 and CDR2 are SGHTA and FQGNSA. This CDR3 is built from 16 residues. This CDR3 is CASSLEPGQKTYGYTF. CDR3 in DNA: TGTGCCAGCAGCTTGGAACCGGGACAGAAAACCTATGGCTACACCTTC.

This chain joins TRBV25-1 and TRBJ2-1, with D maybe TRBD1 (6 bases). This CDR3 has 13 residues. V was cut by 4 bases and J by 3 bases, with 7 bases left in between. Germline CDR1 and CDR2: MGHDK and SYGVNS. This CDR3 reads CASSARGYNEQFF. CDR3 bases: TGTGCCAGCAGTGCCAGGGGCTACAATGAGCAGTTCTTC.

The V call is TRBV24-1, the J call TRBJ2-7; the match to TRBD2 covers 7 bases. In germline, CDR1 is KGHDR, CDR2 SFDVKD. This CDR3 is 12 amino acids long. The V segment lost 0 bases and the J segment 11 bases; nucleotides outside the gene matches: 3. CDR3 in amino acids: CATSDLLGGEYF. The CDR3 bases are TGTGCCACCAGTGATTTGCTTGGGGGGGAGTACTTC.

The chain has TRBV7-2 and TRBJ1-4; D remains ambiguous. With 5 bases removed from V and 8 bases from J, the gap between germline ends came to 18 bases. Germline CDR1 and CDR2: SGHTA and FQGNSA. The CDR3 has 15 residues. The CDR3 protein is CASSPLGRWREKLFF. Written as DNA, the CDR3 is TGTGCCAGCAGCCCGTTGGGGAGGTGGAGGGAAAAACTGTTTTTT. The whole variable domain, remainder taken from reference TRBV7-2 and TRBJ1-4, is GAGVSQSPSNKVTEKGKDVELRCDPISGHTALYWYRQSLGQGLEFLIYFQGNSAPDKSGLPSDRFSAERTGGSVSTLTIQRTQQEDSAVYLCASSPLGRWREKLFFGSGTQLSVL.

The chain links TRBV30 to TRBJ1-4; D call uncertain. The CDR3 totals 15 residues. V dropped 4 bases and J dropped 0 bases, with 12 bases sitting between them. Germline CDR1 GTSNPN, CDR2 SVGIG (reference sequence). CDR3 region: CAWNLGGTTNEKLFF. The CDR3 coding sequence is TGTGCCTGGAATCTTGGAGGGACAACTAATGAAAAACTGTTTTTT.

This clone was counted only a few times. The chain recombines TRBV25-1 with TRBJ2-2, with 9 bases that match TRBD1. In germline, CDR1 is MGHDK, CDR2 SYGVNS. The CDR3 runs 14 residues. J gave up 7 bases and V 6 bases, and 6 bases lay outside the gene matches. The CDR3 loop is CASRRQGEVGELFF. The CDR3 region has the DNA TGTGCCAGCAGGAGACAGGGGGAGGTCGGGGAGCTGTTTTTT.

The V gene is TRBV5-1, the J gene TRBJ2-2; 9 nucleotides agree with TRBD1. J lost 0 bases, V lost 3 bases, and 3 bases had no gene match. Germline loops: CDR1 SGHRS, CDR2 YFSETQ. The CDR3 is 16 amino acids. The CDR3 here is CASSSTGGTNTGELFF. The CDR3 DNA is TGCGCCAGCAGCTCCACAGGGGGCACGAACACCGGGGAGCTGTTTTTT.

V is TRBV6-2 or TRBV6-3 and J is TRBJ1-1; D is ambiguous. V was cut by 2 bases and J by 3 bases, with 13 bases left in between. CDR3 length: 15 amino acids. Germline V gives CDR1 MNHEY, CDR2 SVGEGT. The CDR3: CASSYMASYDTEAFF. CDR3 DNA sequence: TGTGCCAGCAGTTACATGGCCAGTTACGACACTGAAGCTTTCTTT.

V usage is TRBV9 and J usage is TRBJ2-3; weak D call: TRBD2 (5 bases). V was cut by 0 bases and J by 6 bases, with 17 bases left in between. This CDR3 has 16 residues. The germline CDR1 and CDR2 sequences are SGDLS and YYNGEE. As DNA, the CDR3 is TGTGCCAGCAGCGTAGAAAGCGGTACAGTGTTGGATACGCAGTATTTT. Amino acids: CASSVESGTVLDTQYF.

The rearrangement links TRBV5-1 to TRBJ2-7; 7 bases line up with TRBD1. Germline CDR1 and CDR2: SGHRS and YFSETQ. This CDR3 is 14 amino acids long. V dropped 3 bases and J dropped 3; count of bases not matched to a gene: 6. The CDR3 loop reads CASSSPTGIYEQYF. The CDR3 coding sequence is TGCGCCAGCAGCTCCCCGACAGGGATCTACGAGCAGTACTTC. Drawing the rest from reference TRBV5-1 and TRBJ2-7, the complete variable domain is KAGVTQTPRYLIKTRGQQVTLSCSPISGHRSVSWYQQTPGQGLQFLFEYFSETQRNKGNFPGRFSGRQFSNSRSEMNVSTLELGDSALYLCASSSPTGIYEQYFGPGTRLTVT.